This T cell receptor (beta chain) was recovered during a study of blood T cell repertoires in COVID-19. Turning to the study itself: Donors in the United States, Italy and Spain gave samples during acute or convalescent COVID-19.

In the original processing: How many nucleated cells were present was estimated from reference gene primer amplification. TCRdb keeps only in-frame clones here, not all; method: immunoSEQ multiplex PCR. That table gives V, J and clone size, and the DNA gave D and trimming. The repertoire holds roughly 220,000 clones, with almost 85% as singletons. Per germline, CDR1 SGHDT and CDR2 YYEEEE. Trimming shortened V by 4 bases and J by 4 bases, and 12 bases separated the two germline ends. CDR3 size: 13 residues. Cohort 3 donors were reported recovered after two negative PCRs, clearance, or symptom resolution.

The sample comprised PBMCs or T cells enriched from blood (not recorded which). The chain uses TRBV5-6 and TRBJ2-7, with a tentative D call TRBD1 (6 bases). This receptor was identified in a man aged 40-55 years who had recovered from COVID-19. The CDR3 loop is CASSRDTGYEQYF. The CDR3 DNA reads TGTGCCAGCAGCCGTGATACAGGGTACGAGCAGTACTTC.